The sequence of this TCR beta chain was determined in a study of T cell repertoires in cytomegalovirus infection. Study-level background: Based on public TCR beta signatures, there were indications of CMV infection and of a matching HLA type.

This clonotype was counted between two and nine times. The antigen is unknown. TCRdb ran MiXCR on the reads and lists one entry per CDR3 protein. This table has 300,000 to 400,000 distinct CDR3 sequences, around 25% appearing once. Germline CDR1 reads MNHEY; CDR2 reads SMNVEV (reference sequence). J was trimmed by 0 bases and V by 5 bases; bases with no gene match: 10. This CDR3 is 16 amino acids long. The sequence was obtained from a human donor in good health (CMV status not recorded). Some clones in this sample may be carry-over from other donors' samples. The sample in question was cultured PBMCs, obtained from culture after CMV antigen stimulation. The chain has TRBV27 and TRBJ2-7; 7 nucleotides align to TRBD1. Here the CDR3 DNA reads TGTGCCAGCAGTCCCCAGGGGGTAAGACGCTCCTACGAGCAGTACTTC. As protein: CASSPQGVRRSYEQYF.